This paragraph covers one TCR beta chain sequence. Its specificity is not known. The data were taken from a study of OX40 agonist ivuxolimab in advanced cancers. The CDR3 length is 15 residues. Trimming left V 8 bases short and J 8 bases short, with 25 bases between. From germline, CDR1 is SNHLY and CDR2 FYNNEI. TCRdb's copy holds only in-frame clones and misses some; the assay was immunoSEQ multiplex PCR. The top ten hold approximately 0.99% of the sample, which has tens of thousands of clones, 75% to 95% seen once. The study, taken as a whole, reports: At 0.1 to 3.0 mg/kg and by week 6, CD4+ and CD8+ T cells in the blood had expanded clonally. Researchers report that CD8+ T cells had, on average, more expanded clones than CD4+.

The sequence derives from an adult with an advanced solid tumor such as melanoma, head and neck, liver or kidney cancer. Sequenced here: CD4+ or CD8+ T cells sorted from blood, sampled in a trial of the OX40 agonist ivuxolimab. The chain employs TRBV2 and TRBJ2-7, with D hard to call. The CDR3 is CASYLRASSPTQQYF. DNA for the CDR3: TGTGCCAGCTACCTTAGGGCCTCCTCTCCTACGCAGCAGTACTTC.